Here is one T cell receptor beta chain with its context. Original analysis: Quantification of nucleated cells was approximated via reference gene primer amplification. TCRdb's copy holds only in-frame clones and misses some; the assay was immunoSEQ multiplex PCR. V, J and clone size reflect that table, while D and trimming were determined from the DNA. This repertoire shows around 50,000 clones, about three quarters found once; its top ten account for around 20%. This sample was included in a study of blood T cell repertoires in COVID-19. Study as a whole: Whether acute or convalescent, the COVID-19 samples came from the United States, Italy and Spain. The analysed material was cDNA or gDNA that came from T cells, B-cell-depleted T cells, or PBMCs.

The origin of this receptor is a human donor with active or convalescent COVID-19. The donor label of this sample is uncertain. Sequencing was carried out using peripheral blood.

CDR3 in DNA: TGTGCCTGGAGTGTACGAGGCGGGGGCAAGAGGGGCTACACCTTC. This sequence encodes CAWSVRGGGKRGYTF. V gene TRBV30 combines with J gene TRBJ1-2; TRBD1 is a possible D gene (6 bases). There are 15 residues in the CDR3. Per the germline V gene, CDR1 is GTSNPN and CDR2 is SVGIG (reference sequence). Trimming cost V 0 bases and J 8 bases, with 19 bases left between them.